This TCR beta chain was sequenced for a study of beta chain features in type 1 diabetes. This CDR3 comprises 15 residues. V lost 2 bases, J lost 6 bases, and 14 bases lay in between. Per the germline V gene, CDR1 is MDHEN and CDR2 is SYDVKM. Every isolated RNA sample was fully reverse transcribed, so sequencing captured expressed TCRB transcripts. Measured with immunoSEQ multiplex PCR; TCRdb has only the in-frame clones, and not every one. The table lists around 710,000 clones, around 11% of them singletons, with over 0.1% in the top ten. Study-wide results and caveats: Shortening that was moderate but significant affected the TCRB CDR3s of Type 1 diabetes patients in all four CD4+ subsets.

This clone was found a few times. The antigen is not known. Sorting that relied on CD45RO/CCR7/CD25/CD127/CD95/CD27 yielded CD4+ naive, central memory, regulatory and stem cell-like memory cells. The specimen sequenced was naive CD4+ T cells from blood. V gene TRBV28 combines with J gene TRBJ1-5, with D tentatively TRBD1 (6 bases). This clonotype was sampled from a man between 25 and 39 years old with type 1 diabetes. CDR3 DNA sequence: TGTGCCAGCAGTTTACCGACAGGTAGGAGTCAGCCCCAGCATTTT. As protein: CASSLPTGRSQPQHF.